Listed below are T cell receptor beta chains from one sample, sequenced in a study of T cells in Graves' hyperthyroidism and ophthalmopathy. MiXCR, run by TCRdb on the multiplex PCR reads, gives a single entry per CDR3 protein. The table lists about 400,000 distinct CDR3 sequences, 20% to 25% of them singletons. The sequencing input was blood. Receptors originate from a man aged 45 to 65 with Graves' hyperthyroidism. CDR3s include the opening cysteine and the closing phenylalanine or tryptophan. D genes are given only for firm matches. Only part of the rows carry a size: once, few, many, or a class if the clone is expanded.

>few|TRBV29-1|TRBJ1-1|.
CSVALAPGNEAFF
TGCAGCGTTGCATTGGCACCTGGAAATGAAGCTTTCTTT
>few|TRBV7-2|TRBJ2-1|.
CASSFVIGNEQFF
TGTGCCAGCAGCTTCGTGATCGGCAATGAGCAGTTCTTC
>.|TRBV5-1|TRBJ2-7|TRBD1
CASSLASPSGGEQYF
TGCGCCAGCAGCTTGGCCAGCCCTTCAGGGGGCGAGCAGTACTTC
>.|TRBV20-1|TRBJ2-1|.
CSAVKAPGQDEQFF
TGCAGTGCTGTCAAGGCGCCGGGGCAGGATGAGCAGTTCTTC
>.|TRBV28|TRBJ2-7|.
CASSQQGLGLMNEQYF
TGTGCCAGCAGCCAACAGGGATTGGGGCTTATGAACGAGCAGTACTTC
>.|TRBV10-3|TRBJ2-3|.
CAISASGTAQTTQYF
TGTGCCATCAGTGCAAGCGGGACAGCACAGACTACGCAGTATTTT
>few|TRBV7-6|TRBJ2-5|.
CASSPQSRDQETQYF
TGTGCCAGCAGCCCTCAATCCCGGGACCAAGAGACCCAGTACTTC
>many|TRBV12-3/TRBV12-4|TRBJ2-7|.
CASSFGFYEQYF
TGTGCCAGCAGTTTTGGGTTCTACGAGCAGTACTTC
>few|TRBV3-1|TRBJ2-1|.
CASSHEEYNEQFF
TGTGCCAGCAGCCATGAAGAATACAATGAGCAGTTCTTC
>.|TRBV13|TRBJ1-1|.
CASSFSRGIGNTEAFF
TGTGCCAGCAGCTTCTCACGGGGTATCGGGAACACTGAAGCTTTCTTT
>.|TRBV6-1|TRBJ2-7|.
CASRPRQLTYEQYF
TGTGCCAGCAGACCCCGACAGCTAACCTACGAGCAGTACTTC
>many|TRBV5-5|TRBJ2-3|TRBD2
CASSESGTADTQYF
TGTGCCAGCAGCGAGAGCGGGACGGCAGATACGCAGTATTTT
>many|TRBV7-6|TRBJ1-1|.
CASSLAGLTEAFF
TGTGCCAGCAGCTTAGCTGGGCTCACTGAAGCTTTCTTT
>few|TRBV3-1|TRBJ2-2|TRBD2
CASSQDPGLAGGTGELFF
TGTGCCAGCAGCCAGGACCCGGGACTAGCGGGAGGTACCGGGGAGCTGTTTTTT
>many|TRBV7-8|TRBJ1-1|.
CASSLRVYTEAFF
TGTGCCAGCAGCTTAAGGGTATACACTGAAGCTTTCTTT
>.|TRBV19|TRBJ2-1|TRBD2
CASSRLAGGTNDEQFF
TGTGCCAGTAGTAGGCTAGCGGGAGGTACGAATGATGAGCAGTTCTTC
>many|TRBV14|TRBJ2-1|TRBD1
CASSQYLGQENNEQFF
TGTGCCAGCAGCCAATATCTGGGACAGGAAAACAATGAGCAGTTCTTC
>few|TRBV5-6|TRBJ2-1|.
CASSLDDPGYNEQFF
TGTGCCAGCAGCTTGGACGATCCGGGATACAATGAGCAGTTCTTC
>.|TRBV28|TRBJ1-3|.
CASSTGRWTPGSSGNTIYF
TGTGCCAGCAGCACCGGTCGCTGGACGCCTGGAAGCTCTGGAAACACCATATATTTT
>many|TRBV7-2|TRBJ2-5|.
CASSPEPGWKTQYF
TGTGCCAGCAGCCCAGAGCCGGGTTGGAAGACCCAGTACTTC
>many|TRBV11-2|TRBJ2-1|TRBD2
CASSLESGNYNEQFF
TGTGCCAGCAGCTTAGAGAGCGGGAATTACAATGAGCAGTTCTTC
>few|TRBV7-9|TRBJ2-7|TRBD2
CASSSGTSGPYEQYF
TGTGCCAGCAGCTCAGGGACTAGCGGCCCCTACGAGCAGTACTTC
>many|TRBV6-2/TRBV6-3|TRBJ2-3|TRBD1
CASRSGGVSPDTQYF
TGTGCCAGCAGGTCAGGGGGCGTTAGCCCAGATACGCAGTATTTT
>few|TRBV11-3|TRBJ1-1|.
CASSQVAASTEAFF
TGTGCCAGCAGTCAGGTGGCAGCTTCCACTGAAGCTTTCTTT
>few|TRBV7-7|TRBJ1-1|.
CASSLSLRLQGPGTEAFF
TGTGCCAGCAGCTTATCTCTCCGGCTTCAGGGTCCGGGCACTGAAGCTTTCTTT
>.|TRBV12-3/TRBV12-4|TRBJ2-1|.
CASSSPGGWQFF
TGTGCCAGCAGTTCCCCAGGGGGGTGGCAGTTCTTC
>many|TRBV6-2/TRBV6-3|TRBJ1-1|.
CASSRDGWNTEAFF
TGTGCCAGCAGTCGGGACGGATGGAACACTGAAGCTTTCTTT
>.|TRBV5-1|TRBJ2-3|.
CASSLAHRITDTQYF
TGCGCCAGCAGCTTGGCCCATCGGATTACAGATACGCAGTATTTT
>many|TRBV11-2|TRBJ2-1|TRBD2
CASSGAFAGGSSYNEQFF
TGTGCCAGCAGCGGGGCCTTTGCGGGCGGGAGTTCCTACAATGAGCAGTTCTTC
>.|TRBV6-1|TRBJ2-7|.
CASSRIRNRDLPYEQYF
TGTGCCAGCAGTCGTATCCGGAACAGGGATCTTCCTTACGAGCAGTACTTC
>.|TRBV2|TRBJ2-1|TRBD2
CASSGGLAGGPDNWYEQFF
TGTGCCAGCAGTGGGGGACTAGCGGGAGGGCCGGATAATTGGTATGAGCAGTTCTTC
>few|TRBV7-4|TRBJ2-5|.
CASSREAAQETQYF
TGTGCCAGCAGCCGAGAGGCAGCCCAAGAGACCCAGTACTTC
>few|TRBV6-5|TRBJ1-2|.
CASSYSQGTYGYTF
TGTGCCAGCAGTTACTCCCAGGGGACCTATGGCTACACCTTC
>.|TRBV5-1|TRBJ2-6|.
CASSSSGTESSGANVLTF
TGCGCCAGCAGCTCGTCCGGGACGGAGAGCTCTGGGGCCAACGTCCTGACTTTC
>few|TRBV5-1|TRBJ2-2|.
CASSLWPGDTGELFF
TGCGCCAGCAGCTTGTGGCCTGGGGACACCGGGGAGCTGTTTTTT
>few|TRBV11-2|TRBJ2-1|TRBD2
CASTQTSGGSYNEQFF
TGTGCCAGCACCCAGACTAGCGGGGGCTCCTACAATGAGCAGTTCTTC
>.|TRBV6-2/TRBV6-3|TRBJ1-5|.
CASSGEGIWNQPQHF
TGTGCCAGCAGTGGAGAGGGTATTTGGAATCAGCCCCAGCATTTT
>.|TRBV6-1|TRBJ1-2|.
CASIPQGGNYGYTF
TGTGCCAGCATCCCACAGGGAGGCAACTATGGCTACACCTTC
>.|TRBV19|TRBJ2-6|TRBD1
CASSARTGGSPGANVLTF
TGTGCCAGTAGTGCCCGGACAGGGGGCTCCCCTGGGGCCAACGTCCTGACTTTC
>many|TRBV27|TRBJ2-3|.
CASMPQGPSTDTQYF
TGTGCCAGCATGCCACAGGGACCTAGCACAGATACGCAGTATTTT
>.|TRBV7-9|TRBJ2-5|.
CASSQAGQPKETQYF
TGTGCCAGCAGCCAAGCGGGACAGCCTAAAGAGACCCAGTACTTC
>few|TRBV27|TRBJ2-1|.
CASSTPQGGRDEQFF
TGTGCCAGCAGCACCCCGCAGGGAGGAAGGGATGAGCAGTTCTTC
>.|TRBV7-3|TRBJ2-3|.
CASSHEGLTDTQYF
TGCGCCAGCAGCCACGAAGGGTTGACAGATACGCAGTATTTT